The subject of this entry is one T cell receptor beta chain. Antigen specificity is unknown. The CDR3 totals 15 residues. The junction had 7 bases not matched to a gene; V was cut back by 6 bases and J by 4 bases. Germline CDR1 reads SGHRS; CDR2 reads YFSETQ. Clones were read by immunoSEQ multiplex PCR, and TCRdb kept only the in-frame ones, dropping some. The repertoire holds approximately 29,000 clones, with 78% as singletons. The data originate from a study of T cells in localized non-small cell lung cancer. Notes on the study in general: For the top 100 tumor clones, a median approximately 50 also appeared in adjacent lung. Clonality of T cells reached its maximum in uninvolved adjacent lung, surpassing tumor.

This sequence originates from a male donor older than 55 with stage II squamous cell lung carcinoma. The chain joins TRBV5-1 to TRBJ2-1, with 10 bases matching TRBD2. Source: peripheral blood, taken before any cancer treatment. This chain's CDR3 is CASKASGGGYNEQFF. Here the CDR3 DNA reads TGCGCCAGCAAAGCTAGCGGGGGAGGATACAATGAGCAGTTCTTC.